This TCR beta chain was sequenced during a study of T cells in Graves' hyperthyroidism and ophthalmopathy. There are 14 residues in the CDR3. V lost 4 bases and J 3 bases, leaving 13 bases between the germline ends. Germline V gene sequence: CDR1 SGHRS, CDR2 YFSETQ. Amplification of TCR beta CDR3 regions was performed using RNA transcripts as template. During a first-round RT-PCR of the TCR CDR3, the HTBI primer set was used. Each CDR3 protein is one row after TCRdb ran MiXCR on the multiplex PCR reads. The data show nearly 750,000 distinct CDR3 sequences, over 35% seen once. This receptor was identified in a woman between 35 and 50 years old with Graves' hyperthyroidism. The V gene is TRBV5-1, the J gene TRBJ1-1, with D possibly being TRBD1 (5 bases). Sequencing was carried out using blood. CDR3: CASSIRGLDTEAFF. CDR3 DNA sequence: TGCGCCAGCAGCATTCGGGGCTTAGACACTGAAGCTTTCTTT.